Listed here are 4 T cell receptor beta chains from one sample, sequenced in a study of T cell changes during pregnancy in multiple sclerosis. Sequenced by immunoSEQ multiplex PCR; TCRdb stores in-frame clones only, minus some. Among more than 55,000 clones, 80% to 95% were seen once, and the ten largest hold 1.5% to 2%. Sequences were derived from peripheral blood, sampled in the first trimester of pregnancy. These receptors originate from a female donor in good health, enrolled as a control in a pregnancy study.

This chain joins TRBV4-1 and TRBJ2-3; 8 bases match TRBD1. Losses at the gene ends were 1 base for V and 0 bases for J; bases not matched to a gene: 9. CDR3 size: 18 residues. Germline V gene data show CDR1 as MGHRA and CDR2 as YSYEKL. CDR3 in amino acids: CASSQGQGTTFSTDTQYF. The CDR3 nucleotides read TGCGCCAGCAGCCAAGGACAGGGGACAACCTTTAGCACAGATACGCAGTATTTT.

The V and J genes are TRBV5-1 and TRBJ1-3, with a weak D call TRBD1 (6 bases). Between the trimmed V and J ends, which lost 3 bases and 2 bases, there was a span of 9 bases. The CDR3 consists of 14 residues. Per germline, CDR1 SGHRS and CDR2 YFSETQ. CDR3 in DNA: TGCGCCAGCAGCTCGGGGGGCCCTGGAAACACCATATATTTT. Translated, it gives CASSSGGPGNTIYF.

This clone was detected once. The CDR3 DNA reads TGTGCCAGCAGCTTAGCGGGACTAGATCACAATGAGCAGTTCTTC. It yields the protein CASSLAGLDHNEQFF. The chain combines TRBV7-9 with TRBJ2-1; TRBD2 matches at 8 bases. CDR1 is SEHNR, CDR2 FQNEAQ, per germline (reference sequence). The junction had 3 bases not matched to a gene; V was cut back by 0 bases and J by 5 bases. CDR3 size: 15 residues.

The rearrangement joins TRBV18 to TRBJ1-5; D is ambiguous. From germline, CDR1 is KGHSH and CDR2 LQKENI. This CDR3 spans 14 amino acids. Between the trimmed V and J ends, which lost 6 bases and 6 bases, there was a span of 15 bases. In DNA form, the CDR3 reads TGTGCCAGCTCCTCAAGAGGGTCCAGTCAGCCCCAGCATTTT. It specifies CASSSRGSSQPQHF.